This T cell receptor (beta chain) emerged from a study of blood T cell repertoires in COVID-19. Overall study context: Sites in the United States, Italy and Spain provided acute and convalescent COVID-19 samples. T cells, B-cell-depleted T cells, or PBMCs provided the cDNA or gDNA that served as material.

The CDR3 has 15 residues. Germline CDR1 SGHVS, CDR2 FNYEAQ. With V trimmed by 0 bases and J by 5 bases, 4 bases remained unmatched. In the authors' workflow: Researchers report that nucleated cell counts were estimated from reference gene primer amplification. Profiling relied on immunoSEQ multiplex PCR, and the TCRdb table lists in-frame clones only, not all of them. Clone size and the V and J calls come from that table; the DNA yielded D and trimming. The repertoire has 200,000 to 250,000 clones, 65% to 85% of them found once; the top ten carry roughly 2.3%. The chain recombines TRBV7-6 with TRBJ2-5; 9 bases match TRBD2. Material: peripheral blood. The sequence was obtained from an older woman with acute or convalescent COVID-19. CDR3 bases: TGTGCCAGCAGCTTAGCCGCGGGAGGGATTGAGACCCAGTACTTC. Translating gives CASSLAAGGIETQYF. The full variable domain, in which reference TRBV7-6 and TRBJ2-5 provide the parts outside the CDR3, is GAGVSQSPRYKVTKRGQDVALRCDPISGHVSLYWYRQALGQGPEFLTYFNYEAQQDKSGLPNDRFSAERPEGSISTLTIQRTEQRDSAMYRCASSLAAGGIETQYFGPGTRLLVL.